What follows are 21 T cell receptor beta chains derived from one specimen sequenced in a study of Graves' ophthalmopathy and Graves' hyperthyroidism. RNA transcripts were the template, and TCR beta CDR3 regions were amplified from them. The first-round RT-PCR employed HTBI primers together with the Qiagen OneStep RT-PCR kit. A multiplex PCR was then performed as the second round. TCRdb re-analysed the multiplex PCR reads in MiXCR, keeping a single row per CDR3 protein. The table lists hundreds of thousands of distinct CDR3 sequences, around a fifth of them singletons, with under 3% in the top ten. Sequencing was done on a sample of peripheral blood. These TCRs come from a woman younger than 35 with stable Graves' hyperthyroidism.

In this sample, this clonotype turned up many times. The genes are TRBV6-1 and TRBJ2-2, with 8 bases matching TRBD2. V trimming: 6 bases; J trimming: 1 base; junction bases outside the gene matches: 4. Germline V gives CDR1 MNHNS, CDR2 SASEGT. The CDR3 sequence is 15 residues long. The CDR3 region is CASRPTSVNTGELFF. CDR3 coding DNA: TGTGCCAGCAGACCGACTAGCGTGAACACCGGGGAGCTGTTTTTT.

This clonotype was recorded many times. V gene TRBV30 combines with J gene TRBJ1-2; 8 bases align to TRBD1. Germline values: CDR1 GTSNPN, CDR2 SVGIG (reference sequence). Trimming at V came to 4 bases and at J to 4 bases, leaving 14 bases not matched to a gene. This CDR3 is built from 16 residues. The CDR3 is CAWNQGGPGGGYGYTF. CDR3 in DNA: TGTGCCTGGAACCAAGGGGGACCAGGGGGCGGCTATGGCTACACCTTC.

This clonotype has ten or more counts. This chain links TRBV28 with TRBJ2-5; D remains ambiguous. The CDR3 loop spans 13 amino acids. Germline lookup yields CDR1 MDHEN and CDR2 SYDVKM. Deletions cut 3 bases from V and 0 bases from J, with 5 bases between. The CDR3 DNA reads as TGTGCCAGCAGTTTGGTTCACCAAGAGACCCAGTACTTC. This codes for CASSLVHQETQYF.

This clonotype was observed at least ten times. The chain has TRBV30 and TRBJ1-1; 7 positions match TRBD1. This CDR3 is 15 amino acids long. CDR1 and CDR2 (germline): GTSNPN, SVGIG (reference sequence). V was clipped by 2 bases and J by 4 bases; unmatched bases: 10. DNA for the CDR3: TGTGCCTGGAGTCACACCGAGGGGGCAGGCACTGAAGCTTTCTTT. It translates to CAWSHTEGAGTEAFF.

This clonotype was recorded at least ten times. The chain joins TRBV6-1 to TRBJ1-1; D might be TRBD1 (5 bases). The CDR3 is made up of 15 amino acids. V was cut by 4 bases and J by 3 bases, with 15 bases left in between. Germline V gives CDR1 MNHNS, CDR2 SASEGT. CDR3 sequence: CASSAPRGRDTEAFF. The CDR3 DNA follows: TGTGCCAGCAGTGCTCCCCGGGGCAGGGACACTGAAGCTTTCTTT.

This clonotype was seen repeatedly, ten times or more. The chain uses TRBV20-1 and TRBJ1-5; TRBD1 agrees at 7 bases. V lost 3 bases to trimming and J lost 3 bases; unmatched junction nucleotides: 8. Germline CDR1 DFQATT, CDR2 SNEGSKA (reference sequence). This CDR3 is built from 15 residues. The CDR3 sequence is CSARVPGQINQPQHF. CDR3 bases: TGCAGTGCTAGGGTCCCGGGACAGATCAATCAGCCCCAGCATTTT.

This clonotype was seen repeatedly, ten times or more. This chain links TRBV20-1 with TRBJ2-7; TRBD2 matches at 8 bases. With 3 bases clipped from V and 5 bases from J, the junction kept 12 bases outside the gene matches. Germline CDR1 DFQATT, CDR2 SNEGSKA (reference sequence). CDR3 length: 15 residues. The CDR3: CSARPISGNLNEQYF. CDR3 coding DNA: TGCAGTGCTAGGCCAATTAGCGGGAACCTAAACGAGCAGTACTTC.

The V call is TRBV27, the J call TRBJ2-7; no firm D call. The CDR3 is 14 amino acids. With 0 bases removed from V and 3 bases from J, the gap between germline ends came to 9 bases. Germline lookup yields CDR1 MNHEY and CDR2 SMNVEV (reference sequence). The CDR3 nucleotides are TGTGCCAGCAGTTTATCCCCTAGTAACTACGAGCAGTACTTC. As protein: CASSLSPSNYEQYF.

The chain has TRBV24-1 and TRBJ2-2; 8 nucleotides match TRBD1. CDR1 is KGHDR, CDR2 SFDVKD, per germline. The CDR3 contains 13 residues. The ends lost 11 bases at V and 4 bases at J; junction bases unmatched: 5. In nucleotides, the CDR3 is TGTGCCATCGGACAGGGCGGCACCGGGGAGCTGTTTTTT. This encodes CAIGQGGTGELFF.

This clonotype was seen at least ten times. V usage is TRBV6-5 and J usage is TRBJ1-2, with 8 bases lining up with TRBD1. The CDR3 consists of 15 residues. The V gene's germline CDR1 is MNHEY and CDR2 SVGAGI. The J segment lost 2 bases and the V segment lost 6 bases, leaving 8 bases of the junction unmatched. The CDR3 DNA follows: TGTGCCAGCAGGCCCCGACAGGGGTCCAACTATGGCTACACCTTC. Translation: CASRPRQGSNYGYTF.

This clonotype was counted ten times or more. The chain has TRBV13 and TRBJ2-5; 9 nucleotides align to TRBD2. The CDR3 has 14 residues. The germline V gene encodes CDR1 PRHDT and CDR2 FYEKMQ (reference sequence). V gave up 6 bases and J gave up 5 bases; unmatched junction bases: 7. The CDR3 loop is CASSMGLAMETQYF. The CDR3 nucleotides read TGTGCCAGCAGTATGGGACTAGCCATGGAGACCCAGTACTTC. Variable domain in full (rest from reference TRBV13 and TRBJ2-5): AAGVIQSPRHLIKEKRETATLKCYPIPRHDTVYWYQQGPGQDPQFLISFYEKMQSDKGSIPDRFSAQQFSDYHSELNMSSLELGDSALYFCASSMGLAMETQYFGPGTRLLVL.

This clonotype showed up many times. V usage is TRBV7-2 and J usage is TRBJ2-5, with D perhaps given as TRBD1 or TRBD2 (5 bases each). In germline, CDR1 is SGHTA, CDR2 FQGNSA. Between the trimmed V and J ends, which lost 5 bases and 2 bases, there was a span of 15 bases. CDR3 size: 15 residues. The CDR3 is CASSRGPGLQETQYF. In DNA, the CDR3 is TGTGCCAGCAGCCGGGGCCCCGGGTTACAAGAGACCCAGTACTTC.

This clonotype was counted many times. This chain links TRBV30 with TRBJ1-5; tentatively, D is TRBD1 (6 bases). This CDR3 has 14 amino acids. Germline V lookup: CDR1 GTSNPN, CDR2 SVGIG (reference sequence). The germline V and J ends were trimmed by 0 bases and 7 bases, with 13 bases remaining between them. For the CDR3, the DNA is TGTGCCTGGAGTGTAGGAGGGGGTGAGCAGCCCCAGCATTTT. This codes for CAWSVGGGEQPQHF. Filled out from reference TRBV30 and TRBJ1-5, the complete variable domain reads SQTIHQWPATLVQPVGSPLSLECTVEGTSNPNLYWYRQAAGRGLQLLFYSVGIGQISSEVPQNLSASRPQDRQFILSSKKLLLSDSGFYLCAWSVGGGEQPQHFGDGTRLSIL.

About this clonotype: This may come from a read error, since a much larger clone is one base off. J is TRBJ1-1 and V is TRBV6-1; D is perhaps TRBD1 (5 bases). CDR3 length: 13 residues. CDR1 and CDR2 from the germline V gene are MNHNS and SASEGT. The CDR3 protein is CASSTQEGTEACF. The DNA of the CDR3 is TGTGCCAGCAGTACCCAAGAAGGGACTGAAGCTTGCTTT.

This clonotype has a count of ten or more. J is TRBJ2-2 and V is TRBV6-2 or TRBV6-3; 7 nucleotides line up with TRBD1. J gave up 7 bases and V 11 bases, and 13 bases lay outside the gene matches. CDR3 length equals 14 residues. CDR1 is MNHEY and CDR2 is SVGEGT in the germline V gene. The CDR3 DNA reads as TGTGCCCCCCAACAGGGGAGAGTCGGCGGGGAGCTGTTTTTT. Translation: CAPQQGRVGGELFF.

Many counts were recorded for this clonotype. This chain links TRBV6-5 with TRBJ1-3, with no clear D. Germline-derived CDR1 and CDR2 are MNHEY and SVGAGI. Trimming removed 5 bases from V and 6 bases from J, with 20 bases in between. The CDR3 length is 16 residues. CDR3 coding DNA: TGTGCCAGCAGTCACCGCTGGGTAACCGGGGAAAACACCATATATTTT. Its translation is CASSHRWVTGENTIYF.

This clonotype was counted ten times or more. The chain recombines TRBV5-1 with TRBJ1-1; the D is unclear. Germline assignment: CDR1 SGHRS and CDR2 YFSETQ. Trimming took 4 bases from V and 1 from J, leaving 8 bases between them. The CDR3 has 13 amino acids. DNA of the CDR3: TGCGCCAGCAGCGCAGGCAAGAACACTGAAGCTTTCTTT. Translated, it gives CASSAGKNTEAFF.

This clonotype was seen repeatedly, ten times or more. This chain uses TRBV6-1 with TRBJ1-1; weak D call: TRBD1 (5 bases). Looked up from germline, CDR1 is MNHNS and CDR2 is SASEGT. This CDR3 is 14 amino acids long. With 8 bases removed from V and 4 bases from J, the gap between germline ends came to 17 bases. CDR3 sequence (DNA): TGTGCCAGCTGGCCTCGGGGGTGGAGCACTGAAGCTTTCTTT. Translated, it gives CASWPRGWSTEAFF.

There are many counts of this clonotype. This chain uses TRBV11-2 with TRBJ2-7, with D perhaps matching TRBD2 (5 bases). There are 13 residues in the CDR3. Trimming removed 2 bases from V and 6 bases from J, with 11 bases in between. The germline CDR1 and CDR2 sequences are SGHAT and FQNNGV. Here the CDR3 reads CASSLNPRGEQYF. Written as DNA, the CDR3 is TGTGCCAGCAGCTTAAACCCCCGGGGCGAGCAGTACTTC.

V usage is TRBV4-1 and J usage is TRBJ1-5, with D tentatively TRBD1 (5 bases). V shed 1 base and J shed 0 bases, with 7 bases lying between them. Germline lookup yields CDR1 MGHRA and CDR2 YSYEKL. The CDR3 sequence is 15 residues long. Written as DNA, the CDR3 is TGCGCCAGCAGCCAAGCAGGGCCTAGCAATCAGCCCCAGCATTTT. It yields the protein CASSQAGPSNQPQHF.

This clonotype was counted ten times or more. V gene TRBV5-1 combines with J gene TRBJ2-7; TRBD2 matches at 10 bases. The ends lost 7 bases at V and 2 bases at J; junction bases unmatched: 9. The germline V gene encodes CDR1 SGHRS and CDR2 YFSETQ. This CDR3 has 15 residues. The CDR3 here is CASQPTAGGPYEQYF. CDR3 sequence (DNA): TGCGCCAGCCAACCCACAGCGGGAGGGCCCTACGAGCAGTACTTC.